The rows below give T cell receptor beta chains drawn from one sample of a study of blood T cell repertoires in COVID-19. Data came from immunoSEQ multiplex PCR; TCRdb stores just in-frame clones and leaves some out. The data show a few hundred thousand clones, 85% seen once. The sample was PBMCs or T cells enriched from blood (not recorded which). The source of these receptors is a man in his forties or fifties who had recovered from COVID-19. CDR3s include the opening cysteine and the closing phenylalanine or tryptophan. A D gene is named only where the DNA matches it firmly. Not all rows give a size; the values are once, few, many and, for expanded clones, a class.

j_call d_call clone_size v_call cdr3_aa cdr3_nt
TRBJ2-1 - few TRBV6-2/TRBV6-3 CASSYSMYGSGSLHNEQFF TGTGCCAGCAGTTACTCGATGTACGGGTCCGGGAGTCTCCACAATGAGCAGTTCTTC
TRBJ2-1 - - TRBV7-6 CASSFSPGRNNEQFF TGTGCCAGCAGCTTCTCCCCAGGAAGAAACAATGAGCAGTTCTTC
TRBJ2-5 - - TRBV29-1 CSVATGGSQYF TGCAGCGTTGCTACAGGAGGGTCCCAGTACTTC
TRBJ1-2 - once TRBV5-4 CASSLGGGRSYGYTF TGTGCCAGCAGCTTGGGGGGGGGCAGGTCCTATGGCTACACCTTC
TRBJ1-1 TRBD1 - TRBV28 CASSLRGPNTEAFF TGTGCCAGCAGTTTAAGGGGGCCGAACACTGAAGCTTTCTTT
TRBJ2-3 TRBD2 - TRBV24-1 CATSDSGTSGRAFADTQYF TGTGCCACCAGTGACTCCGGGACTAGCGGGAGGGCGTTTGCAGATACGCAGTATTTT
TRBJ1-2 - - TRBV6-6 CASSYSQGAGYGYTF TGTGCCAGCAGTTACTCCCAGGGAGCGGGCTATGGCTACACCTTC
TRBJ2-7 TRBD1 - TRBV5-1 CASSRTGTGAYEQYF TGCGCCAGCAGCCGAACCGGGACAGGGGCCTACGAGCAGTACTTC
TRBJ2-1 TRBD2 - TRBV7-3 CASSSWASGNNEQFF TGTGCCAGCAGCTCTTGGGCTAGCGGTAACAATGAGCAGTTCTTC
TRBJ2-6 - - TRBV3-1/TRBV3-2 CASSQEGAGANVLTF TGTGCCAGCAGCCAAGAAGGGGCCGGGGCCAACGTCCTGACTTTC
TRBJ2-3 - once TRBV5-1 CASSPRGSTDTQYF TGCGCCAGCAGCCCGCGTGGTAGCACAGATACGCAGTATTTT
TRBJ2-7 TRBD1 - TRBV6-2/TRBV6-3 CASSYQGRTGGEQYF TGTGCCAGCAGTTACCAGGGGAGGACAGGGGGCGAGCAGTACTTC
TRBJ1-5 - - TRBV24-1 CATSDPSGEGLNQPQHF TGTGCCACCAGTGACCCCTCGGGGGAAGGGCTCAATCAGCCCCAGCATTTT
TRBJ1-3 - - TRBV30 CACTPQYRVSGNTIYF TGTGCCTGTACCCCCCAGTACAGGGTTTCCGGAAACACCATATATTTT
TRBJ1-4 - few TRBV7-9 CASSGGSGEKLFF TGTGCCAGCAGCGGGGGGAGTGGTGAAAAACTGTTTTTT
TRBJ1-1 - few TRBV11-3 CASSFDSTLGTEAFF TGTGCCAGCAGCTTCGACAGTACGCTTGGGACTGAAGCTTTCTTT
TRBJ1-2 - - TRBV24-1 CATGMTGVGGYTF TGTGCCACAGGGATGACAGGAGTCGGTGGCTACACCTTC
TRBJ1-5 - - TRBV27 CASSSGNQPQHF TGTGCCAGCAGTTCCGGCAATCAGCCCCAGCATTTT
TRBJ1-2 - - TRBV29-1 CSVDETANYGYTF TGCAGCGTTGATGAGACAGCTAACTATGGCTACACCTTC
TRBJ2-4 - once TRBV11-3 CASSFYRSGKNIQYF TGTGCCAGCAGCTTCTACAGGTCCGGGAAAAACATTCAGTACTTC
TRBJ1-1 - - TRBV6-4 CASSDRGNTEAFF TGTGCCAGCAGTGACAGGGGGAACACTGAAGCTTTCTTT
TRBJ2-1 TRBD1 - TRBV28 CASSSRDRGFDEQFF TGTGCCAGCAGTTCCCGGGACAGGGGATTTGATGAGCAGTTCTTC
TRBJ2-7 - - TRBV11-2 CASSLYLPSQWRDYEQYF TGTGCCAGCAGCCTGTATCTTCCCTCTCAGTGGAGGGACTACGAGCAGTACTTC
TRBJ2-7 - - TRBV7-8 CASSFDWAEQYF TGTGCCAGCAGCTTCGATTGGGCCGAGCAGTACTTC
TRBJ2-7 - - TRBV3-1/TRBV3-2 CASSSAHSYEQYF TGTGCCAGCAGCTCCGCTCACAGCTACGAGCAGTACTTC
TRBJ2-7 TRBD1 - TRBV11-2 CASSLARDRAVPYEQYF TGTGCCAGCAGCTTAGCCCGGGACAGGGCAGTACCCTACGAGCAGTACTTC
TRBJ1-6 TRBD1 - TRBV9 CASSVGSDRAEPLHF TGTGCCAGCAGCGTAGGGTCCGACAGGGCGGAACCCCTCCACTTT
TRBJ2-1 TRBD1 once TRBV11-2 CASSGDRDNEQFF TGTGCCAGCAGCGGAGACAGGGACAATGAGCAGTTCTTC
TRBJ2-1 TRBD1 - TRBV18 CASSPDRGIMNEQFF TGTGCCAGCTCACCAGACAGGGGGATTATGAATGAGCAGTTCTTC
TRBJ1-2 - - TRBV5-1 CASSLEQNYGYTF TGCGCCAGCAGCTTGGAACAGAACTATGGCTACACCTTC
TRBJ1-5 TRBD1 - TRBV19 CASSSPDRGHGPQHF TGTGCCAGTAGTTCCCCGGACAGGGGGCATGGGCCCCAGCATTTT
TRBJ2-7 TRBD1 - TRBV5-6 CASSSGLGQGAYEQYF TGTGCCAGCAGCTCAGGACTTGGACAGGGAGCCTACGAGCAGTACTTC
TRBJ1-1 TRBD1 - TRBV11-3 CASSQRQGGTEAFF TGTGCCAGCAGCCAGAGACAGGGTGGGACTGAAGCTTTCTTT
TRBJ1-5 - - TRBV15 CATSSDGGGSGQPQHF TGTGCCACCAGCAGTGATGGGGGGGGATCAGGGCAGCCCCAGCATTTT
TRBJ2-6 - - TRBV10-3 CAISEEVSGANVLTF TGTGCCATCAGTGAAGAGGTGAGTGGGGCCAACGTCCTGACTTTC
TRBJ1-6 TRBD1 many TRBV6-1 CASSEAGQGASPLHF TGTGCCAGCAGTGAAGCGGGACAGGGGGCTTCACCCCTCCACTTT
TRBJ2-7 - - TRBV19 CASRMTGSSYEQYF TGTGCCAGTAGGATGACAGGTAGCTCCTACGAGCAGTACTTC